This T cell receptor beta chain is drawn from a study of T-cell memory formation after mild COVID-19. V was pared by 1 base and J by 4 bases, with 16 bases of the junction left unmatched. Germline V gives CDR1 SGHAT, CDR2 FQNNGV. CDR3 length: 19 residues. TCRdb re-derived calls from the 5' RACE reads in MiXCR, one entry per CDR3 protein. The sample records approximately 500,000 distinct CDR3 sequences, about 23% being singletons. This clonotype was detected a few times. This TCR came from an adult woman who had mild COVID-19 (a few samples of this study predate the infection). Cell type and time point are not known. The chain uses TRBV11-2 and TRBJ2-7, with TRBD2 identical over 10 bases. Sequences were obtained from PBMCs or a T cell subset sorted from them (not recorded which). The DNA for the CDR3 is TGTGCCAGCAGCTTAGTGGGGTGGACTAGCGGCCTGTGGCATTACGAGCAGTACTTC. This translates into CASSLVGWTSGLWHYEQYF.